The 4 T cell receptor beta chains below were found in one sample sequenced in a study of blood T cells in healthy people across ages. Next came a second PCR, run for about 7 to 11 cycles, which used a sample-barcoded 5' primer along with a J-beta primer mix. A single record per CDR3 protein comes from TCRdb applying MiXCR to the 5' RACE reads. The table records 600,000 to 850,000 distinct CDR3 sequences, approximately 25% of them present only once. Separately, the same data were catalogued under a study of T cells of mothers and their children.

Input material: blood. These receptors came from a boy between 10 and 17 years old in good health.

This clonotype was detected only a few times. This sequence joins TRBV12-3 or TRBV12-4 and TRBJ1-4; D gene ambiguous. This CDR3 has 14 residues. With 3 bases removed from V and 2 bases from J, the gap between germline ends came to 7 bases. CDR3 loop: CASSFVGTNEKLFF. In DNA form, the CDR3 reads TGTGCCAGCAGTTTCGTGGGTACTAATGAAAAACTGTTTTTT.

On this clonotype: Without the conserved terminal phenylalanine or tryptophan, this CDR3 likely stems from a read error. It is unclear where the CDR3 begins or ends on the DNA, so no DNA is shown, and the CDR3 is as TCRdb lists it. CDR3 residues: CSVGQGNV. The V and J genes are TRBV29-1 and TRBJ2-4; the D call TRBD1 from the table was never checked on the DNA. Germline values: CDR1 SQVTM, CDR2 ANQGSEA. Both ends counted, the CDR3 spans 8 residues.

V usage is TRBV12-5 and J usage is TRBJ2-2; possible D gene TRBD1, 5 bases. Germline V gives CDR1 LGHNT, CDR2 FRNRAP. The CDR3 spans 12 residues. Trimming took 3 bases from V and 6 from J, leaving 5 bases between them. The CDR3 sequence is CASGLGAGELFF. CDR3 bases: TGTGCTAGTGGTTTAGGGGCCGGGGAGCTGTTTTTT.

The genes are TRBV12-3 or TRBV12-4 and TRBJ1-4; maybe TRBD1 (6 bases). The CDR3 runs to 15 residues. Trimming pared 5 bases from V and 10 bases from J, leaving 20 bases between. The CDR3 sequence is CASSTTGTRGGKLFF. The CDR3, as DNA: TGTGCCAGCAGTACCACCGGGACACGGGGCGGAAAACTGTTTTTT.